The 21 T cell receptor beta chains below were found in one sample sequenced in a study of blood T cell repertoires in COVID-19. This table comes from immunoSEQ multiplex PCR, and its TCRdb copy is limited to in-frame clones, with some not included. The repertoire holds 170,000 or so clones, with approximately 90% as singletons. The sequenced sample was peripheral blood. These receptors were taken from a man in his late teens or twenties who had recovered from COVID-19.

The CDR3 region is CASSRGLAGIYEQYF. The DNA for the CDR3 is TGCGCCAGCAGCCGAGGACTAGCGGGAATTTACGAGCAGTACTTC. The genes are TRBV4-3 and TRBJ2-7; 12 bases match TRBD2. The ends lost 4 bases at V and 4 bases at J; junction bases unmatched: 5. CDR3 length equals 15 residues. The germline CDR1 and CDR2 sequences are LGHNA and YSLEER.

The rearrangement joins TRBV4-3 to TRBJ2-1; 13 bases match TRBD2. Per the germline V gene, CDR1 is LGHNA and CDR2 is YSLEER. V trimming: 0 bases; J trimming: 5 bases; junction bases outside the gene matches: 7. The CDR3 length is 18 residues. The CDR3 DNA sequence: TGCGCCAGCAGCCAAGATCGTGGACTAGCGGGAGTTCACAATGAGCAGTTCTTC. This sequence encodes CASSQDRGLAGVHNEQFF.

This rearrangement joins TRBV7-2 to TRBJ1-4, with D uncertain. This CDR3 is 14 amino acids long. Germline loops: CDR1 SGHTA, CDR2 FQGNSA. The germline V and J ends were trimmed by 5 bases and 3 bases, with 10 bases remaining between them. CDR3 nucleotides: TGTGCCAGCAGCCCAGGCGGGTCTAATGAAAAACTGTTTTTT. This sequence encodes CASSPGGSNEKLFF.

To note about this clone: The same CDR3 also results from other DNA sequences found in this sample. This chain connects TRBV6-5 to TRBJ2-7; 7 bases line up with TRBD1. Trimming took 6 bases from V and 2 from J; bases not matched to a gene: 4. The CDR3 loop spans 13 amino acids. The germline gives CDR1 MNHEY, CDR2 SVGAGI. DNA of the CDR3: TGTGCCAGCAGCCCCGGGACAGCCTACGAGCAGTACTTC. Translation gives CASSPGTAYEQYF.

V and J are TRBV19 and TRBJ2-5, with D possibly being TRBD1 (6 bases). Trimming stripped 5 bases from V and 0 bases from J, with 13 bases between. CDR1 and CDR2 from the germline V gene are LNHDA and SQIVND (reference sequence). The CDR3 covers 15 residues. The chain's CDR3 is CASSPNTGYQETQYF. In DNA form, the CDR3 reads TGTGCCAGTAGTCCAAATACAGGGTACCAAGAGACCCAGTACTTC.

J is TRBJ1-5 and V is TRBV6-5, with no clear D. V was cut by 2 bases and J by 5 bases, with 10 bases left in between. Per the germline V gene, CDR1 is MNHEY and CDR2 is SVGAGI. The CDR3 length is 14 residues. As DNA, the CDR3 is TGTGCCAGCAGTTACAGCTCGGGAGATCAGCCCCAGCATTTT. Protein: CASSYSSGDQPQHF.

This sequence joins TRBV7-9 and TRBJ2-3, with TRBD2 identical over 8 bases. With V trimmed by 11 bases and J by 6 bases, 13 bases remained unmatched. The CDR3 consists of 14 residues. Germline lookup yields CDR1 SEHNR and CDR2 FQNEAQ (reference sequence). CDR3 bases: TGTGCCTGGATGAGGAGCGGGGGCGAGGATACGCAGTATTTT. Translation: CAWMRSGGEDTQYF.

The V gene is TRBV7-2, the J gene TRBJ1-2; D ambiguous. This CDR3 region has 13 residues. Germline loops: CDR1 SGHTA, CDR2 FQGNSA. The V gene lost 6 bases and the J gene lost 8 bases, with 16 bases spanning the gap. The CDR3 loop is CASRTRASGGYTF. The DNA for the CDR3 is TGTGCCAGCAGAACAAGGGCGTCGGGGGGCTACACCTTC. Variable domain in full (rest from reference TRBV7-2 and TRBJ1-2): GAGVSQSPSNKVTEKGKDVELRCDPISGHTALYWYRQSLGQGLEFLIYFQGNSAPDKSGLPSDRFSAERTGGSVSTLTIQRTQQEDSAVYLCASRTRASGGYTFGSGTRLTVV.

V and J are TRBV7-9 and TRBJ2-5; 7 positions agree with TRBD2. This CDR3 has 14 amino acids. J lost 0 bases, V lost 5 bases, and 3 bases had no gene match. Per the germline V gene, CDR1 is SEHNR and CDR2 is FQNEAQ (reference sequence). CDR3 region: CASSISGHQETQYF. Here the CDR3 DNA reads TGTGCCAGCAGCATTAGCGGGCACCAAGAGACCCAGTACTTC.

This chain links TRBV6-5 with TRBJ1-5; 7 bases are shared with TRBD1. V dropped 4 bases and J dropped 6; count of bases not matched to a gene: 9. CDR3 length: 15 residues. CDR1 MNHEY and CDR2 SVGAGI come from the germline V gene. CDR3 in DNA: TGTGCCAGCAGTTCGGAACAGGGGTCGGTTCAGCCCCAGCATTTT. This codes for CASSSEQGSVQPQHF.

This chain connects TRBV28 to TRBJ1-1; D is unclear. Germline V gives CDR1 MDHEN, CDR2 SYDVKM. The CDR3 covers 15 residues. V was trimmed by 3 bases and J by 1 base, leaving 12 bases between them. The CDR3 DNA reads TGTGCCAGCAGTTTTCCCCGAGACACGAACACTGAAGCTTTCTTT. Translated: CASSFPRDTNTEAFF.

The chain carries TRBV18 and TRBJ1-2; a possible D gene is TRBD1 (6 bases). Trimming left V 5 bases short and J 7 bases short, with 17 bases between. Germline V gene lookup returns CDR1 KGHSH and CDR2 LQKENI. This CDR3 region has 14 residues. CDR3 DNA sequence: TGTGCCAGCTCAACAACCCAGGACAGACTTGGCTACACCTTC. Translation: CASSTTQDRLGYTF.

This chain joins TRBV5-5 and TRBJ1-1, with TRBD1 matching 9 bases. The germline gives CDR1 SGHKS, CDR2 YYEKEE (reference sequence). Unmatched junction bases numbered 8, after V lost 4 bases and J lost 1 base. The CDR3 consists of 16 residues. CDR3 sequence reads: CASSGGTGLKNTEAFF. The DNA of the CDR3 is TGTGCCAGCAGCGGGGGGACAGGGCTGAAGAACACTGAAGCTTTCTTT.

The J gene is TRBJ1-1, the V gene TRBV28; no reliable D call. The CDR3 has 13 residues. The ends were cut back, 2 bases at V and 0 bases at J, with 4 bases in the middle. CDR1 and CDR2 (germline): MDHEN, SYDVKM. The DNA for the CDR3 is TGTGCCAGCAGTTTAGGCTTGAACACTGAAGCTTTCTTT. It translates to CASSLGLNTEAFF. Drawing the rest from reference TRBV28 and TRBJ1-1, the complete variable domain is DVKVTQSSRYLVKRTGEKVFLECVQDMDHENMFWYRQDPGLGLRLIYFSYDVKMKEKGDIPEGYSVSREKKERFSLILESASTNQTSMYLCASSLGLNTEAFFGQGTRLTVV.

This chain uses TRBV11-2 with TRBJ2-5; maybe TRBD2 (6 bases). This CDR3 is built from 15 residues. Trimming removed 2 bases from V and 5 bases from J, with 15 bases in between. Germline assignment: CDR1 SGHAT and CDR2 FQNNGV. CDR3 sequence (DNA): TGTGCCAGCAGCTTAAGACCGGGAGTGGGGGAGACCCAGTACTTC. Translation gives CASSLRPGVGETQYF.

The chain employs TRBV5-1 and TRBJ1-4; perhaps TRBD1 as D (5 bases). The germline V gene has CDR1 SGHRS and CDR2 YFSETQ. The CDR3 totals 14 residues. V was clipped by 0 bases and J by 6 bases, with 9 bases between them. For the CDR3, the DNA is TGCGCCAGCAGCTTGGAGGGGAGGGATGAAAAACTGTTTTTT. It encodes CASSLEGRDEKLFF.

The rearrangement joins TRBV3-1 (or the pseudogene TRBV3-2) to TRBJ1-3; D unclear. The CDR3 is 14 residues long. CDR1 LGHDT and CDR2 YNNKEL come from the germline V gene (reference sequence). With 4 bases removed from V and 3 bases from J, the gap between germline ends came to 10 bases. The CDR3 nucleotides are TGTGCCAGCAGCCGACGGGGTAGTGGAAACACCATATATTTT. Its translation is CASSRRGSGNTIYF.

The J gene is TRBJ1-6, the V gene TRBV7-2; maybe TRBD1 (5 bases). In germline, CDR1 is SGHTA, CDR2 FQGNSA. The CDR3 contains 16 residues. V was cut by 6 bases and J by 14 bases, with 26 bases left in between. This CDR3 is CASSFSAAGPGEALHF. Written as DNA, the CDR3 is TGTGCCAGCAGTTTTTCCGCGGCAGGGCCGGGTGAGGCCCTCCACTTT.

The V gene is TRBV2, the J gene TRBJ1-1; D gene unclear. The length of the CDR3 is 11 residues. CDR1 and CDR2 (germline): SNHLY, FYNNEI. Trimming removed 8 bases from V and 5 bases from J, with 9 bases in between. The CDR3 sequence is CASQEETEAFF. The CDR3 DNA reads TGTGCCAGCCAGGAGGAGACTGAAGCTTTCTTT. The variable domain in full, with the rest retrieved from reference TRBV2 and TRBJ1-1, is EPEVTQTPSHQVTQMGQEVILRCVPISNHLYFYWYRQILGQKVEFLVSFYNNEISEKSEIFDDQFSVERPDGSNFTLKIRSTKLEDSAMYFCASQEETEAFFGQGTRLTVV.

The gene calls are TRBV5-1 and TRBJ2-7; the D is unclear. This CDR3 has 15 residues. V dropped 2 bases and J dropped 5 bases, with 17 bases sitting between them. Germline lookup yields CDR1 SGHRS and CDR2 YFSETQ. CDR3 protein: CASSFNLVSENEQYF. CDR3 coding DNA: TGCGCCAGCAGCTTCAATCTAGTTTCAGAAAACGAGCAGTACTTC.

The genes are TRBV11-2 and TRBJ2-2; TRBD2 matches at 7 bases. Trimming cost V 5 bases and J 1 base; bases outside gene matches: 4. The CDR3 is 15 amino acids. Germline V gene sequence: CDR1 SGHAT, CDR2 FQNNGV. CDR3 region: CASSPSSGNTGELFF. The CDR3, as DNA: TGTGCCAGCAGCCCCTCTAGCGGGAACACCGGGGAGCTGTTTTTT.